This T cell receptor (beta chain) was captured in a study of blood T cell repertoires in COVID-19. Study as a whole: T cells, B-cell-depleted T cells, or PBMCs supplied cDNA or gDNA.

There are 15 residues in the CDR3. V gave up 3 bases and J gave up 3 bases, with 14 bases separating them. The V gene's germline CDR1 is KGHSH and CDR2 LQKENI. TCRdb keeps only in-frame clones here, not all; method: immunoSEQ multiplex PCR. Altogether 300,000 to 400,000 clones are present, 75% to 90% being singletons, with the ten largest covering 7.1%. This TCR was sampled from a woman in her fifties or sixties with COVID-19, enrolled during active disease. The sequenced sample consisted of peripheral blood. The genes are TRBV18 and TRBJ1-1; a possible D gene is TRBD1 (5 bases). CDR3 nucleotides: TGTGCCAGCTCACCGCCCCCGGGGGGGTACACTGAAGCTTTCTTT. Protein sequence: CASSPPPGGYTEAFF.